This T cell receptor (beta chain) was sequenced for a study of vaccination and CD4 T cells after COVID-19. Overall study: Those taking part got two shots of either the BNT162b2 or the mRNA-1273 vaccine.

Time point in this sample: late sampling 161 to 241 days after vaccination in a few convalescent patients. Indicated treatment: approximately 9-day PBMC culture with coronavirus spike peptide pools or control peptides (ViraFEST assay). Researchers reported culturing approximately 2 million PBMCs per well with approximately 10 IU/ml IL-2 and roughly 9.1 ug/ml peptide pools. Comment on this clonotype: Its specificity is unknown.

General study findings and limits: 304 of 307 vaccine-specific clones from convalescent patients were spike mono-reactive.

At the Johns Hopkins FTIC core, DNA taken from cultured CD4+ T cells was sequenced by way of the Oncomine TCR Beta short-read assay. Someone extracted genomic DNA from cultured CD4+ T cells. TCRdb passed the PCR reads through MiXCR, listing each CDR3 protein once. There are roughly 25,000 distinct CDR3 sequences in the sample; less than 40% occur only once, and 2.5% to 3.5% lies in the top ten. The receptor was isolated from a human donor who had recovered from COVID-19. The material was CD4+ T cells from blood, cultured in vitro, obtained about 7 months after SARS-CoV-2 vaccination.

CDR3 nucleotide sequence: TGTGCCAGCAGTTACCCGGCGGGTGGCTACACCTTC. As protein: CASSYPAGGYTF. This chain links TRBV6-5 with TRBJ1-2; D remains unclear. The CDR3 is made up of 12 amino acids. CDR1 and CDR2 from the germline V gene are MNHEY and SVGAGI. V lost 2 bases and J lost 7, with 8 bases in between.